This T cell receptor (beta chain) was profiled in a study of early T cells in non-severe SARS-CoV-2 infection. Study overall: Chains stayed unpaired after sequencing of bulk RNA from unsorted whole blood.

This clonotype occurred many times. The antigen is undetermined. The germline V gene encodes CDR1 MGHDK and CDR2 SYGVNS. With 2 bases removed from V and 1 base from J, the gap between germline ends came to 11 bases. This CDR3 is 16 amino acids long. Attachment of unique molecular identifiers was made to individual cDNA molecules. TCRdb re-called the 5' RACE reads through MiXCR, storing one row per CDR3 protein. The table includes some 29,000 distinct CDR3 sequences, roughly 5.6% detected once. Study conclusions and caveats: VDJdb-based matching was biased toward anti-spike CD8 responses and missed private and CD4 specificities.

This chain uses TRBV25-1 with TRBJ2-2, with D tentatively TRBD1 (6 bases). This TCR came from an adult who was a healthcare worker with PCR-confirmed SARS-CoV-2 infection or an uninfected control (not recorded which). Input material: whole blood. The CDR3 coding sequence is TGTGCCAGCAGTGAACAAGGGGGACAGAACACCGGGGAGCTGTTTTTT. This encodes CASSEQGGQNTGELFF.